One TCR beta chain is described in this entry. Its antigen remains unidentified. A much larger clone differs from this one at a single base, so this may be a read error. The data were obtained in a study of neurological immune-mediated disorders. Study outcomes and limitations: HTLV-1-associated myelopathy had the most TCR clonal expansion, whereas multiple sclerosis had the least (lower than in healthy controls).

Synthesis of cDNA was accomplished via 5'RACE employing 10-nucleotide random UMIs. TCRdb called the 5' RACE reads again in MiXCR, with one record for every CDR3 protein. Altogether tens of thousands of distinct CDR3 sequences are present, roughly 11% being singletons, with the ten largest covering 3.9%. The germline CDR1 and CDR2 sequences are LNHDA and SQIVND (reference sequence). This CDR3 has 16 amino acids. The sorted libraries took 850,000 to 1,000,000 CD4+ or CD8+ T cells. V and J are TRBV19 and TRBJ1-5; tentative D call: TRBD1 (6 bases). The source is a woman under 40 with HTLV-1-associated myelopathy (HAM/TSP). Source material: CD4+ T cells from blood. CDR3 sequence (DNA): TGTGCCAGTAAGGACAGCCACTTGTATAGCAATCAGCCCCACCATTTT. This sequence encodes CASKDSHLYSNQPHHF.